This passage covers 24 T cell receptor beta chains from one sample sequenced in a study of control samples from healthy donors and cancer patients. Some clones are missing from TCRdb's copy, which holds only in-frame ones; the method was immunoSEQ multiplex PCR. This sample has around 150,000 clones; roughly 90% occur once, and the top ten carry 12%. The sequencing sample was made of blood. The receptors stem from a man aged 30 to 45 in good health.

This chain uses TRBV28 with TRBJ2-1; D is undetermined. The germline V gene encodes CDR1 MDHEN and CDR2 SYDVKM. Trimming took off 9 bases at V and 0 bases at J, with 6 bases between the two ends. This CDR3 contains 12 residues. The CDR3 reads CASRSSYNEQFF. In nucleotides, the CDR3 is TGTGCCAGTAGGAGCTCCTACAATGAGCAGTTCTTC.

V gene TRBV27 combines with J gene TRBJ2-2; D gene unclear. V shed 2 bases and J shed 7 bases, with 8 bases lying between them. The CDR3 totals 13 residues. Germline V gene lookup returns CDR1 MNHEY and CDR2 SMNVEV (reference sequence). Here the CDR3 reads CASSLGVGGELFF. CDR3 in DNA: TGTGCCAGCAGTTTAGGGGTAGGCGGGGAGCTGTTTTTT.

The chain is built from TRBV3-1 (or the pseudogene TRBV3-2) and TRBJ1-6; 7 bases agree with TRBD1. The germline gives CDR1 LGHDT, CDR2 YNNKEL (reference sequence). With V trimmed by 0 bases and J by 10 bases, 6 bases remained unmatched. The CDR3 consists of 15 residues. CDR3 in DNA: TGTGCCAGCAGCCAAGATCGACAGGGAAGGTCACCCCTCCACTTT. The encoded protein is CASSQDRQGRSPLHF.

The gene calls are TRBV30 and TRBJ2-5; possible D gene TRBD2, 6 bases. V shed 0 bases and J shed 4 bases, with 12 bases lying between them. The length of the CDR3 is 14 residues. The germline CDR1 and CDR2 sequences are GTSNPN and SVGIG (reference sequence). For the CDR3, the DNA is TGTGCCTGGAGTGTCGGAGGGGCCGTAGAGACCCAGTACTTC. Its translation is CAWSVGGAVETQYF.

V gene TRBV18 combines with J gene TRBJ2-3; TRBD2 matches at 12 bases. This CDR3 has 14 amino acids. Trimming at V came to 4 bases and at J to 14 bases, leaving 10 bases not matched to a gene. Looked up from germline, CDR1 is KGHSH and CDR2 is LQKENI. This chain's CDR3 is CASSRTSGEAGAYF. The CDR3 DNA reads as TGTGCCAGCTCACGGACTAGCGGGGAGGCTGGAGCGTATTTT.

V is TRBV4-1 and J is TRBJ1-3, with unresolved D. This CDR3 contains 18 residues. Trimming left V 2 bases short and J 2 bases short, with 19 bases between. Germline V CDR1 and CDR2: MGHRA, YSYEKL. This chain's CDR3 is CASSQLPMGLSAGNTIYF. The CDR3 DNA reads as TGCGCCAGCAGCCAACTCCCTATGGGTCTGTCAGCTGGAAACACCATATATTTT.

The chain couples TRBV9 to TRBJ1-5; 7 bases fit TRBD1. The CDR3 is 15 residues long. Germline values: CDR1 SGDLS, CDR2 YYNGEE. The V and J ends lost 3 bases and 2 bases, in that order; junction bases with no gene match: 5. The chain's CDR3 is CASSAPGTGNQPQHF. The DNA for the CDR3 is TGTGCCAGCAGCGCCCCGGGGACAGGCAATCAGCCCCAGCATTTT. The complete variable domain, with remaining parts taken from reference TRBV9 and TRBJ1-5, reads DSGVTQTPKHLITATGQRVTLRCSPRSGDLSVYWYQQSLDQGLQFLIQYYNGEERAKGNILERFSAQQFPDLHSELNLSSLELGDSALYFCASSAPGTGNQPQHFGDGTRLSIL.

This clone was observed a few times. This rearrangement joins TRBV9 to TRBJ1-2; 10 bases are shared with TRBD1. Germline V gives CDR1 SGDLS, CDR2 YYNGEE. V lost 6 bases and J lost 8; bases outside the gene matches: 13. This CDR3 comprises 15 residues. The CDR3 protein is CASTMKGTGDYGYTF. DNA for the CDR3: TGTGCCAGCACCATGAAAGGGACAGGGGATTACGGCTACACCTTC. Based on the CDR3 plus reference TRBV9 and TRBJ1-2, the full variable domain is DSGVTQTPKHLITATGQRVTLRCSPRSGDLSVYWYQQSLDQGLQFLIQYYNGEERAKGNILERFSAQQFPDLHSELNLSSLELGDSALYFCASTMKGTGDYGYTFGSGTRLTVV.

The V call is TRBV7-9, the J call TRBJ2-1; D gene uncertain. The germline V and J ends were trimmed by 1 base and 4 bases, with 14 bases remaining between them. Germline V lookup: CDR1 SEHNR, CDR2 FQNEAQ (reference sequence). The CDR3 spans 16 residues. CDR3 amino acids: CASSLGQANLYNEQFF. The CDR3 DNA sequence: TGTGCCAGCAGCTTAGGACAAGCCAACTTATACAATGAGCAGTTCTTC.

The rearrangement joins TRBV28 to TRBJ2-7; TRBD2 aligns across 7 bases. Trimming at V came to 5 bases and at J to 3 bases, leaving 7 bases not matched to a gene. Germline values: CDR1 MDHEN, CDR2 SYDVKM. The CDR3 extends over 14 amino acids. CDR3 in DNA: TGTGCCAGCAGTCCGGGCGGGAGAGACTACGAGCAGTACTTC. Its protein product is CASSPGGRDYEQYF.

This chain uses TRBV6-2 or TRBV6-3 with TRBJ1-4, with D uncertain. Germline V lookup: CDR1 MNHEY, CDR2 SVGEGT. V was pared by 6 bases and J by 5 bases, with 7 bases between. This CDR3 is built from 12 residues. The CDR3 loop is CASSGGNEKLFF. The CDR3 DNA follows: TGTGCCAGCAGCGGAGGGAATGAAAAACTGTTTTTT.

The genes are TRBV29-1 and TRBJ1-1; TRBD1 aligns across 7 bases. Trimming at V came to 6 bases and at J to 10 bases, leaving 5 bases not matched to a gene. CDR1 and CDR2 from the germline V gene are SQVTM and ANQGSEA. The CDR3 consists of 10 residues. CDR3 sequence reads: CSVSDRAAFF. DNA for the CDR3: TGCAGCGTGTCCGACAGGGCAGCTTTCTTT.

The chain joins TRBV3-1 (or the pseudogene TRBV3-2) to TRBJ1-1, with a tentative D call TRBD1 (6 bases). V was clipped by 2 bases and J by 4 bases, with 14 bases between them. Germline CDR1 is LGHDT and CDR2 is YNNKEL (reference sequence). The CDR3 runs 15 residues. CDR3 region: CASSQFNQGSTEAFF. The CDR3 DNA sequence: TGTGCCAGCAGCCAATTCAATCAGGGGAGCACTGAAGCTTTCTTT.

For the CDR3, the DNA is TGTGCCAGCAGTTTATGGTGGACTAGCGGGACAGAGACCCAGTACTTC. Protein: CASSLWWTSGTETQYF. The rearrangement uses TRBV28 and TRBJ2-5, with 12 bases fitting TRBD2. V shed 0 bases and J 4 bases; nucleotides not matched to a gene: 3. Germline assignment: CDR1 MDHEN and CDR2 SYDVKM. CDR3 length equals 16 residues.

The DNA of the CDR3 is TGTGCCAGCAGTTACGGTCGACAGGCCATGAACACTGAAGCTTTCTTT. Amino acids: CASSYGRQAMNTEAFF. The chain recombines TRBV6-5 with TRBJ1-1; D might be TRBD1 (6 bases). CDR1 is MNHEY and CDR2 is SVGAGI in the germline V gene. CDR3 size: 16 residues. Trimming removed 2 bases at V and 0 bases at J, with 13 bases between.

This rearrangement joins TRBV5-4 to TRBJ1-2; D perhaps matches TRBD1 (5 bases). The CDR3 sequence is 16 residues long. Germline CDR1 is SGHNT and CDR2 is YYREEE (reference sequence). The V end lost 1 base, the J end lost 4 bases, and 17 bases lay between the germline ends. For the CDR3, the DNA is TGTGCCAGCAGCTTGTACACAGCAACGGGGGTCTATGGCTACACCTTC. Amino acids: CASSLYTATGVYGYTF.

This clone was recorded only once. The rearrangement uses TRBV27 and TRBJ1-1, with 7 bases that match TRBD1. There are 16 residues in the CDR3. CDR1 and CDR2 (germline): MNHEY, SMNVEV (reference sequence). V shed 6 bases, J shed 1 base, and the junction held 11 bases outside the gene matches. CDR3 sequence reads: CASRLRGTAANTEAFF. CDR3 in DNA: TGTGCCAGCAGGCTCCGGGGGACAGCAGCGAACACTGAAGCTTTCTTT.

This clone was counted once. The junction shows a germline mismatch at one end, possibly a read error. The chain uses TRBV3-1 (or the pseudogene TRBV3-2) and TRBJ1-1; a weak D match, TRBD1 (6 bases). Germline lookup yields CDR1 LGHDT and CDR2 YNNKEL (reference sequence). The CDR3 is 15 residues long. DNA of the CDR3: TGTGCCAGCAGCCAAGATGGGGGGCTGAAAACTGAAGCTTTCTTT. Protein: CASSQDGGLKTEAFF.

The chain has TRBV19 and TRBJ2-7; 8 bases line up with TRBD2. CDR3 size: 14 residues. J was trimmed by 2 bases and V by 8 bases; bases with no gene match: 8. CDR1 LNHDA and CDR2 SQIVND come from the germline V gene (reference sequence). The chain's CDR3 is CASGEGGGTYEQYF. DNA of the CDR3: TGTGCCAGTGGAGAGGGCGGGGGGACCTACGAGCAGTACTTC.

The V call is TRBV27, the J call TRBJ2-7, with 8 bases lining up with TRBD1. V shed 8 bases and J 7 bases; nucleotides not matched to a gene: 7. Germline CDR1 and CDR2: MNHEY and SMNVEV (reference sequence). CDR3 length: 12 amino acids. The CDR3 sequence: CASGQGLGEQYF. The CDR3 DNA follows: TGTGCCAGCGGACAGGGTCTCGGTGAGCAGTACTTC.

The chain couples TRBV18 to TRBJ2-5; D gene uncertain. The germline CDR1 and CDR2 sequences are KGHSH and LQKENI. This CDR3 has 13 residues. V was cut by 0 bases and J by 5 bases, with 7 bases left in between. The CDR3 bases are TGTGCCAGCTCACCACCGGTCGGGGAGACCCAGTACTTC. Protein: CASSPPVGETQYF.

V usage is TRBV5-6 and J usage is TRBJ1-1; no clear D gene. This CDR3 spans 15 amino acids. V gave up 7 bases and J gave up 0 bases, with 16 bases separating them. From germline, CDR1 is SGHDT and CDR2 YYEEEE. In DNA form, the CDR3 reads TGTGCCAGCCAAGCCTTAGAGCGCCTGAACACTGAAGCTTTCTTT. Translation gives CASQALERLNTEAFF. The full variable domain, its missing parts supplied by reference TRBV5-6 and TRBJ1-1, is DAGVTQSPTHLIKTRGQQVTLRCSPKSGHDTVSWYQQALGQGPQFIFQYYEEEERQRGNFPDRFSGHQFPNYSSELNVNALLLGDSALYLCASQALERLNTEAFFGQGTRLTVV.

The V and J genes are TRBV5-6 and TRBJ2-7; 10 bases map to TRBD2. This CDR3 is 15 amino acids long. V shed 4 bases, J shed 1 base, and the junction held 5 bases outside the gene matches. CDR1 and CDR2 (germline): SGHDT, YYEEEE. This chain's CDR3 is CASSLGLAASYEQYF. The CDR3 bases are TGTGCCAGCAGCCTCGGACTAGCGGCGTCCTACGAGCAGTACTTC.

In the case of this clone: The CDR3 end shows no conserved phenylalanine or tryptophan, and so a read error is likely. The limits of the CDR3 on the DNA are not certain, so only TCRdb's listed CDR3 is given. This chain uses TRBV7-9 with TRBJ1-2. Including both end residues, the CDR3 is 11 amino acids long. Germline CDR1 reads SEHNR; CDR2 reads FQNEAQ (reference sequence). The CDR3 sequence is CASSLRGSEWV.